This T cell receptor (beta chain) was found in a study of T cell responses to AZD1222 COVID-19 vaccine. Study-level results: Once two AZD1222 doses were given, Spike-specific TCR breadth and depth went up. Repertoire collection took place solely once the T cell response had peaked.

Using immunoSEQ multiplex PCR, the repertoire was profiled, and TCRdb retains in-frame clones only, with some absent. Of approximately 210,000 clones listed, approximately 91% are singletons. This clone was observed once. Its matching antigen is unknown. Germline values: CDR1 LNHDA, CDR2 SQIVND (reference sequence). This CDR3 region has 13 residues. Trimming removed 5 bases from V and 7 bases from J, with 12 bases in between. Sequences were derived from peripheral blood, sampled 28 days after the second AZD1222 dose. The rearrangement links TRBV19 to TRBJ1-5, with a weak D call TRBD1 (5 bases). The TCR comes from an adult who received the AZD1222 COVID-19 vaccine. The CDR3 sequence is CASSGWGGQPQHF. The DNA for the CDR3 is TGTGCCAGTAGTGGCTGGGGCGGCCAGCCCCAGCATTTT.